This T cell receptor (beta chain) was found in a study of spatial heterogeneity in lung cancer. Study summary: Each unique TCR and UMI combination was seen more than ten times on average in raw reads. Study findings and constraints: Ubiquitous expanded tumor TCRs showed up in blood more at resection than follow-up.

The table lists this clonotype with many counts. Its antigen is unidentified. As to time point: sample taken at primary tumor resection. Unsorted whole RNA from tumor, nontumor lung or frozen PBMC underwent sequencing. Samples were obtained from around 72 donors, all untreated early-stage non-small cell lung cancer patients. The library protocol tagged each TCR cDNA with a unique molecular identifier. TCRdb reprocessed the 5' RACE reads via MiXCR and lists one record per CDR3 protein. There are about 44,000 distinct CDR3 sequences in the sample; roughly 13% occur only once, and about 55% lies in the top ten. This CDR3 is 16 amino acids long. Germline assignment: CDR1 SGHNT and CDR2 YYREEE (reference sequence). V shed 4 bases and J 2 bases; nucleotides not matched to a gene: 5.

The sequence was obtained from a male donor with early-stage non-small cell lung cancer. V and J are TRBV5-4 and TRBJ2-6; 8 bases match TRBD1. The starting material was PBMCs, obtained at surgery. The chain's CDR3 is CASSQTGGTGANVLTF. CDR3 DNA: TGTGCCAGCAGCCAAACAGGGGGGACTGGGGCCAACGTCCTGACTTTC.